This TCR beta chain came from a study of T cells in Graves' hyperthyroidism and ophthalmopathy. This clonotype was recorded at least ten times. Germline lookup yields CDR1 SGHRS and CDR2 YFSETQ. This CDR3 contains 15 residues. Trimming removed 0 bases from V and 9 bases from J; junction bases left unmatched: 7. Researchers took RNA transcripts and amplified the TCR beta CDR3 regions from them. Researchers ran a first-round RT-PCR on the TCR CDR3 using the HTBI primer set. TCRdb redid the calling of the multiplex PCR reads with MiXCR, one entry per CDR3 protein. The repertoire holds under 350,000 distinct CDR3 sequences, with around 23% as singletons.

The chain uses TRBV5-1 and TRBJ2-1, with 9 nucleotides matching TRBD2. The source material was blood. This clonotype originated in a woman aged 45-65 years with Graves' hyperthyroidism. The CDR3 DNA reads as TGCGCCAGCAGCTTGGGCCTAGCGGGGATGGGTGAGCAGTTCTTC. Protein: CASSLGLAGMGEQFF.